The following is a TCR beta chain sequence with its context. Its antigen is unknown. The sample belongs to a study of cytomegalovirus exposure and HLA in healthy donors. Donors were drawn from the approximately 120-subject validation cohort, separate from the roughly 700-subject first cohort. Study observations and caveats: There were a few CMV-associated chains whose specificity for CMV antigens was confirmed in vitro. Researchers counted around 150 TCR beta chains as cytomegalovirus-associated. A subsequent analysis found that TCR clusters from the first cohort also tended to co-occur in the roughly 120 validation repertoires, with about 94% of cluster scores above 0.

Profiling relied on immunoSEQ multiplex PCR, and the TCRdb table lists in-frame clones only, not all of them. The sample records about 130,000 clones, just under 90% being singletons. Germline values: CDR1 SNHLY, CDR2 FYNNEI. The CDR3 is 15 amino acids. Trimming left V 5 bases short and J 0 bases short, with 11 bases between. The receptor was derived from a woman in her twenties or thirties in good health and CMV-seropositive. The chain has TRBV2 and TRBJ1-3; no reliable D call. The source material was PBMCs. CDR3 residues: CASSFTVPSGNTIYF. The CDR3 DNA is TGTGCCAGCAGTTTCACAGTACCCTCTGGAAACACCATATATTTT.